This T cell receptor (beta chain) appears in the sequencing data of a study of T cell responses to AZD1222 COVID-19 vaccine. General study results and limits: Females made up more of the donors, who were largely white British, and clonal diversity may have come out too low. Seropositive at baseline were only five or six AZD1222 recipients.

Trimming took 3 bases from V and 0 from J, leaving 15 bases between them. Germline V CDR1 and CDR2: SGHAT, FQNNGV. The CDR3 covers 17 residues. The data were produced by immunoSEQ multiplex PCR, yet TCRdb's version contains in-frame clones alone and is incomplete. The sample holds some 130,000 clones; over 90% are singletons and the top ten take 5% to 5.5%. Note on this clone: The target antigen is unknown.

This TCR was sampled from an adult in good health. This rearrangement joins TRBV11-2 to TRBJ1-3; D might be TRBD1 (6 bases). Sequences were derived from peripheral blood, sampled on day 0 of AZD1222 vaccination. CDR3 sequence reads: CASSFQSQGISGNTIYF. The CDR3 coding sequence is TGTGCCAGCAGCTTCCAGTCACAGGGAATCTCTGGAAACACCATATATTTT.